This T cell receptor (beta chain) was sequenced in a study of cytotoxic CD8 clonotypes in ibrutinib-treated CLL. V lost 6 bases and J 0 bases, leaving 12 bases between the germline ends. This CDR3 contains 15 residues. The germline V gene has CDR1 SNHLY and CDR2 FYNNEI. Clones were sequenced by immunoSEQ multiplex PCR, and TCRdb holds only the in-frame ones, with some missing. The sample lists roughly 250,000 clones, 60% to 75% occurring once. This receptor was obtained from a human donor with chronic lymphocytic leukemia. V gene TRBV2 combines with J gene TRBJ1-5; D gene uncertain. The sample here was PBMCs, taken after 24 months of ibrutinib treatment. CDR3 nucleotides: TGTGCCAGCAGCGCACAGCTAGATAGCAATCAGCCCCAGCATTTT. Translating gives CASSAQLDSNQPQHF.